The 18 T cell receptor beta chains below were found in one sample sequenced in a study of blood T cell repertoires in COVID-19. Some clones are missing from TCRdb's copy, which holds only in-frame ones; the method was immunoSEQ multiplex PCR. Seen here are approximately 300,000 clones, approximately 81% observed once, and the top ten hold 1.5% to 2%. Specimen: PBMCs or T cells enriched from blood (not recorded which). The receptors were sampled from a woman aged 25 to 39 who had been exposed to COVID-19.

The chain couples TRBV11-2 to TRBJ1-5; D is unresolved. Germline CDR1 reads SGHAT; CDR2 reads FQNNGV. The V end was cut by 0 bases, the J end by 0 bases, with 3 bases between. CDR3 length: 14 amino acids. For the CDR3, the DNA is TGTGCCAGCAGCTTAGACAATAGCAATCAGCCCCAGCATTTT. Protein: CASSLDNSNQPQHF.

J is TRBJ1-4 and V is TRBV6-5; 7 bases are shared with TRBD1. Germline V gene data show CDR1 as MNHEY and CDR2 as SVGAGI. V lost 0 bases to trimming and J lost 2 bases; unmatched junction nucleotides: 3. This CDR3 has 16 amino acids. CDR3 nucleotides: TGTGCCAGCAGTTACTCGGCGACAGGGACTAATGAAAAACTGTTTTTT. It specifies CASSYSATGTNEKLFF.

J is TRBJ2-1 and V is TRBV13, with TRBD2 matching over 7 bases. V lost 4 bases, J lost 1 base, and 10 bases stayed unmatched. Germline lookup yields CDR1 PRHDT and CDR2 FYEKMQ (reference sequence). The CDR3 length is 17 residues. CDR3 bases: TGTGCCAGCAGCTCCCACTTCCGCGGGAGTTCCTACAATGAGCAGTTCTTC. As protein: CASSSHFRGSSYNEQFF.

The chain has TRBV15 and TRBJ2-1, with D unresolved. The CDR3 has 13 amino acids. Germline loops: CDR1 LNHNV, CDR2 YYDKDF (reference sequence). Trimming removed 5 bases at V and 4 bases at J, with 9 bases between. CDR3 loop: CATSPARYNEQFF. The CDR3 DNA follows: TGTGCCACCAGCCCCGCTAGGTACAATGAGCAGTTCTTC. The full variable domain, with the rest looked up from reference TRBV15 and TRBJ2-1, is DAMVIQNPRYQVTQFGKPVTLSCSQTLNHNVMYWYQQKSSQAPKLLFHYYDKDFNNEADTPDNFQSRRPNTSFCFLDIRSPGLGDTAMYLCATSPARYNEQFFGPGTRLTVL.

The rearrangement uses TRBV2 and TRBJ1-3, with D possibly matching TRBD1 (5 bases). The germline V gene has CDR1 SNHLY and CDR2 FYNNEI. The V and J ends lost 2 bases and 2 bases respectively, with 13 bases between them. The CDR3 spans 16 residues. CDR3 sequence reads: CASSELGEGAGNTIYF. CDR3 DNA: TGTGCCAGCAGTGAACTCGGCGAAGGGGCTGGAAACACCATATATTTT.

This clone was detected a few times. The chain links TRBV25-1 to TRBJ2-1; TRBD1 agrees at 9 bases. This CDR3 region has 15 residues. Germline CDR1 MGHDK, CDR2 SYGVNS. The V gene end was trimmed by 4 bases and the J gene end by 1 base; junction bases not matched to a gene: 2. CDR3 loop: CASSGGQGSYNEQFF. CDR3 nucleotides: TGTGCCAGCAGTGGCGGACAGGGGTCCTACAATGAGCAGTTCTTC. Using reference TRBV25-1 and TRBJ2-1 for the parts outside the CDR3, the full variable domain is EADIYQTPRYLVIGTGKKITLECSQTMGHDKMYWYQQDPGMELHLIHYSYGVNSTEKGDLSSESTVSRIRTEHFPLTLESARPSHTSQYLCASSGGQGSYNEQFFGPGTRLTVL.

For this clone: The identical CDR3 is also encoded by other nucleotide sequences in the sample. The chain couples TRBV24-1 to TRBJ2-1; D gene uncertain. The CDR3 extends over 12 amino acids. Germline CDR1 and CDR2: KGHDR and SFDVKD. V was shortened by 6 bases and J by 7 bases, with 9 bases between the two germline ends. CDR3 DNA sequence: TGTGCCACCAGTCTAGTCGGGAATGAGCAGTTCTTC. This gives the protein CATSLVGNEQFF.

CDR3 DNA: TGTGCCACCAGCAGATCGCAGGGGCTTAGCAATCAGCCCCAGCATTTT. Protein: CATSRSQGLSNQPQHF. V is TRBV15 and J is TRBJ1-5; weak D call: TRBD1 (6 bases). Trimming took off 2 bases at V and 0 bases at J, with 11 bases between the two ends. This CDR3 region has 16 residues. Looked up from germline, CDR1 is LNHNV and CDR2 is YYDKDF (reference sequence).

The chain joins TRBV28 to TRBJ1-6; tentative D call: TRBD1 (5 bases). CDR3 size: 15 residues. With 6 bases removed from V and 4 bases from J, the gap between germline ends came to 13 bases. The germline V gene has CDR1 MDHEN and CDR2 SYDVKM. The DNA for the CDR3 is TGTGCCAGCAGACCCCCCGGGGGTTATAATTCACCCCTCCACTTT. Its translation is CASRPPGGYNSPLHF. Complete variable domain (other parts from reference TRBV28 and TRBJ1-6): DVKVTQSSRYLVKRTGEKVFLECVQDMDHENMFWYRQDPGLGLRLIYFSYDVKMKEKGDIPEGYSVSREKKERFSLILESASTNQTSMYLCASRPPGGYNSPLHFGNGTRLTVT.

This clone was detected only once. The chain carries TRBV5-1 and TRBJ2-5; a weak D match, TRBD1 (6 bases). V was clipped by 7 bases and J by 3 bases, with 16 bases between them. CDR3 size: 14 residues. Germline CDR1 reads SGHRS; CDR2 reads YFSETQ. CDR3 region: CASDFGQGKETQYF. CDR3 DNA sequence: TGCGCCAGCGACTTTGGGCAGGGGAAAGAGACCCAGTACTTC.

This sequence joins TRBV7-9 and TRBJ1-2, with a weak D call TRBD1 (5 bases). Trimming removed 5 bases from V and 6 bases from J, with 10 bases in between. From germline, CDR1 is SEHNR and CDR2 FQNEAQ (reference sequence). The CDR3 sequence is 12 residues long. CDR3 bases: TGTGCCAGCAGCCCCCAGGGTAATGGCTACACCTTC. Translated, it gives CASSPQGNGYTF.

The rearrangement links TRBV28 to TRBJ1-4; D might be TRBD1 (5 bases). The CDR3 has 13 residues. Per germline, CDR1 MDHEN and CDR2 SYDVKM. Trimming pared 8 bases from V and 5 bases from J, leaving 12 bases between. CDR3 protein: CASGDGGNEKLFF. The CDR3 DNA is TGTGCCAGCGGAGACGGGGGGAATGAAAAACTGTTTTTT.

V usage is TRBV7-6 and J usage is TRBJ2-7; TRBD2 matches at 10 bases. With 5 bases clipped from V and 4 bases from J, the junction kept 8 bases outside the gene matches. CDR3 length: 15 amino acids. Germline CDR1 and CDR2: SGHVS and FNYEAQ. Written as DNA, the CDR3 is TGTGCCAGCAGCATGACTAGCGGGTTTACATACGAGCAGTACTTC. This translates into CASSMTSGFTYEQYF.

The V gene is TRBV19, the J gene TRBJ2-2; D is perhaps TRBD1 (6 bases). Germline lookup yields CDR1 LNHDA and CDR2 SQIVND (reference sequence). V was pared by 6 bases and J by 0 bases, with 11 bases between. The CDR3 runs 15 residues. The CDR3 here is CASRRQVSNTGELFF. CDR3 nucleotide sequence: TGTGCCAGTAGGCGACAGGTATCGAACACCGGGGAGCTGTTTTTT.

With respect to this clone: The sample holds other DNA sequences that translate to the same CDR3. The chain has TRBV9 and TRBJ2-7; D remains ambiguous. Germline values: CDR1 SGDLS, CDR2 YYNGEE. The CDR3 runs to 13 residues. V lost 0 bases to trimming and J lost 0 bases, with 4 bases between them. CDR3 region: CASSVGSSYEQYF. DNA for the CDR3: TGTGCCAGCAGCGTAGGTAGCTCCTACGAGCAGTACTTC.

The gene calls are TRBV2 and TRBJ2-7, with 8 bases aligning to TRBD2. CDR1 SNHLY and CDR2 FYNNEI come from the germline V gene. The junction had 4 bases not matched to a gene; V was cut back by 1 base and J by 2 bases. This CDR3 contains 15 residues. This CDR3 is CASSEGGLVTYEQYF. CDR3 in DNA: TGTGCCAGCAGTGAAGGGGGACTAGTCACCTACGAGCAGTACTTC.

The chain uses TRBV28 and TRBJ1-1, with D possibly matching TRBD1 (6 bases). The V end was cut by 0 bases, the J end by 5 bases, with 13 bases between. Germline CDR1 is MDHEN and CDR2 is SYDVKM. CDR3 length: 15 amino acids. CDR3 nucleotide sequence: TGTGCCAGCAGTTTATGGCAGGGGATTAGGACTGAAGCTTTCTTT. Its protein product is CASSLWQGIRTEAFF.

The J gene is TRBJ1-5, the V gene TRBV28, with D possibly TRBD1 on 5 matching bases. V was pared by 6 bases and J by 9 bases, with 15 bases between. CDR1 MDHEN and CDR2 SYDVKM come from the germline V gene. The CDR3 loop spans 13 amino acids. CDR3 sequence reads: CASRTGGLGPQHF. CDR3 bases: TGTGCCAGCAGGACGGGGGGGTTGGGGCCCCAGCATTTT. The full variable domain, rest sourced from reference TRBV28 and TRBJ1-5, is DVKVTQSSRYLVKRTGEKVFLECVQDMDHENMFWYRQDPGLGLRLIYFSYDVKMKEKGDIPEGYSVSREKKERFSLILESASTNQTSMYLCASRTGGLGPQHFGDGTRLSIL.